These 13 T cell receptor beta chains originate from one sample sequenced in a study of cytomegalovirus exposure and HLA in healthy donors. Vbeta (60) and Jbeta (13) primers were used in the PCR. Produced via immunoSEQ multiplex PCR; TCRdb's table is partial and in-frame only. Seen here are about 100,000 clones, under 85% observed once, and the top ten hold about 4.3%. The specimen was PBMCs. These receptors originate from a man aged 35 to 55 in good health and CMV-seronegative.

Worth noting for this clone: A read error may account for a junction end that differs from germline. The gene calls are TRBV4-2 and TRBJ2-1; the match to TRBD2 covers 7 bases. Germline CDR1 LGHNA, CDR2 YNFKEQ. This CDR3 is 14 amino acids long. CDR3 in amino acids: CAGSLGLQVNEQFF. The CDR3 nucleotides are TGTGCCGGCAGCCTGGGACTACAAGTCAATGAGCAGTTCTTC.

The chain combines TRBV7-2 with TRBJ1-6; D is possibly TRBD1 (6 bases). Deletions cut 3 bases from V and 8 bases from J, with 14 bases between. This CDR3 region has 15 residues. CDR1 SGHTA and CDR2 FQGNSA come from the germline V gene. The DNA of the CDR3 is TGTGCCAGCAGCTTGGCAGACAGGACTGATTCACCCCTCCACTTT. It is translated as CASSLADRTDSPLHF.

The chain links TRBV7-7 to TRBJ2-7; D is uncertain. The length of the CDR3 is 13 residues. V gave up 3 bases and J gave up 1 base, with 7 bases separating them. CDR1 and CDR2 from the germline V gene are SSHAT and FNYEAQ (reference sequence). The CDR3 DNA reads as TGTGCCAGCAGCTTTACACCGTCCTACGAGCAGTACTTC. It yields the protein CASSFTPSYEQYF.

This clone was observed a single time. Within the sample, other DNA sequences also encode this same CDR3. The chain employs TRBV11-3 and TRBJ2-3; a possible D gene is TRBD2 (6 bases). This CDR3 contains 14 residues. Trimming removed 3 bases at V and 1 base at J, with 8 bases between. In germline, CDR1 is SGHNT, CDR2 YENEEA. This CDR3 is CASSFSGGTDTQYF. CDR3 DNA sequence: TGTGCCAGCAGCTTTTCGGGAGGCACAGATACGCAGTATTTT.

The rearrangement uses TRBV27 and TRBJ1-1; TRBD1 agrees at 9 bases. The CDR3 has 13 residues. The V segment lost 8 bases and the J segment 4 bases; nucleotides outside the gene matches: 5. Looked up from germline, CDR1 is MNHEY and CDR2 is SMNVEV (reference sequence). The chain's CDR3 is CASLQGAGTEAFF. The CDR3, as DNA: TGTGCCAGCCTACAGGGGGCCGGCACTGAAGCTTTCTTT.

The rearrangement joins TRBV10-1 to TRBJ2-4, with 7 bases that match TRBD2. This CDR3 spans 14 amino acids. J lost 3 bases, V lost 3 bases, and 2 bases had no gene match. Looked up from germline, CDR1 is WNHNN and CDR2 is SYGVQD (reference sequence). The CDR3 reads CASSDGGIKNIQYF. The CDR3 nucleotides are TGCGCCAGCAGTGACGGGGGGATCAAAAACATTCAGTACTTC.

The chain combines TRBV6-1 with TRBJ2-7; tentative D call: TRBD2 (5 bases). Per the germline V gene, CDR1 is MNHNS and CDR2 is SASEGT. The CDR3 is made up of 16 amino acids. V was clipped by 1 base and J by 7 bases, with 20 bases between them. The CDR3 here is CASSEGSARFSGEQYV. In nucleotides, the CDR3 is TGTGCCAGCAGTGAAGGTAGCGCTCGATTCTCGGGGGAGCAGTACGTC.

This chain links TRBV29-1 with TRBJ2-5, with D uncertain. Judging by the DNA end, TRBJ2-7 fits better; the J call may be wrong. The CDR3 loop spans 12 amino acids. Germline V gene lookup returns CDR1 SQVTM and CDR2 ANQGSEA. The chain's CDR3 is CSVDGGSYEQYF. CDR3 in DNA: TGCAGCGTTGACGGCGGATCCTACGAGCAGTACTTC.

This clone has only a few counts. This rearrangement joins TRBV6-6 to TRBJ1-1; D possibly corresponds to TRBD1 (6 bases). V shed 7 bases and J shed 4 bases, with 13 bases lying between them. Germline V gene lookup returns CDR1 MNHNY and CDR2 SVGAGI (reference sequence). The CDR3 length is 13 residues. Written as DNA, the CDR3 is TGTGCCAGCACCCAAACAGGGACCACTGAAGCTTTCTTT. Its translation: CASTQTGTTEAFF.

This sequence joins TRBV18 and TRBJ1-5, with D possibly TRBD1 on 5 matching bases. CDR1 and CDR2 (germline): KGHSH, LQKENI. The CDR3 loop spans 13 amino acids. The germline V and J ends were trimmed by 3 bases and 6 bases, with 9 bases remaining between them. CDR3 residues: CASSPEGVQPQHF. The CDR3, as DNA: TGTGCCAGCTCACCGGAAGGGGTTCAGCCCCAGCATTTT.

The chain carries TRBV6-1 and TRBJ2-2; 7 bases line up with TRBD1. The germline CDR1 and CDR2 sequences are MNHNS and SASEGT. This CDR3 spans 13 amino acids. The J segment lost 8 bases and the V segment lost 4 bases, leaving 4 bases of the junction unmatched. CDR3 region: CASSAGTVGELFF. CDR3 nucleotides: TGTGCCAGCAGTGCCGGGACAGTTGGGGAGCTGTTTTTT.

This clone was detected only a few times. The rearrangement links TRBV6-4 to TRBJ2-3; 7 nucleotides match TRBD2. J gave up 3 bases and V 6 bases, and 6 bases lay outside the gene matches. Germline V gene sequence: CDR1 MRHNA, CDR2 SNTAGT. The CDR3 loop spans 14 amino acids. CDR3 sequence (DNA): TGTGCCAGCAGCTTTTCCGGGGGGACAGATACGCAGTATTTT. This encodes CASSFSGGTDTQYF.

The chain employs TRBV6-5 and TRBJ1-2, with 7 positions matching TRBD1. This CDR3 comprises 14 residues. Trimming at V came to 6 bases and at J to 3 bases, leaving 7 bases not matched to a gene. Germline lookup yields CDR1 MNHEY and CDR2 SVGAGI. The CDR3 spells CASRPDRADYGYTF. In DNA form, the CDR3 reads TGTGCCAGCAGGCCCGACAGGGCCGACTATGGCTACACCTTC.